This TCR beta chain appears in the sequencing data of a study of cytomegalovirus exposure and HLA in healthy donors. The CDR3 contains 13 residues. Germline lookup yields CDR1 MNHEY and CDR2 SVGAGI. Trimming stripped 7 bases from V and 1 base from J, with 10 bases between. The PCR had 60 Vbeta and 13 Jbeta primers. Profiled with immunoSEQ multiplex PCR; TCRdb holds only in-frame clones, not every one. The table has tens of thousands of clones, approximately 70% seen once. This sequence originates from a man between 60 and 75 years old in good health and CMV-seropositive. V gene TRBV6-5 combines with J gene TRBJ1-1, with TRBD1 as a possible D gene (6 bases). The sequencing sample was made of PBMCs. In DNA, the CDR3 is TGTGCCAGCACCCGGGACACGAACACTGAAGCTTTCTTT. This encodes CASTRDTNTEAFF.